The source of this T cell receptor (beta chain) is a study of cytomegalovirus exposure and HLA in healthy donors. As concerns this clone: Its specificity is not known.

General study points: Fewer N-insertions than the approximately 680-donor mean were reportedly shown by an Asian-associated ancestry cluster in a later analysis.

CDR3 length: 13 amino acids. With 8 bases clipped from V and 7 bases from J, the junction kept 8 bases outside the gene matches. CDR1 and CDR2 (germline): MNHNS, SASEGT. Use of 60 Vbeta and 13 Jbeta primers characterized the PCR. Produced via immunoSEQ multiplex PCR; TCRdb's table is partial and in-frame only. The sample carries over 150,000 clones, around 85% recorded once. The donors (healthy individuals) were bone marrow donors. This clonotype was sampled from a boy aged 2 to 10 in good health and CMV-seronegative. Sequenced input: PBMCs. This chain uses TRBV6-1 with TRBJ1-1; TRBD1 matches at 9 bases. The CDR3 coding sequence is TGTGCCAGCTCCCACAGGGGGCGCGGTGAAGCTTTCTTT. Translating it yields CASSHRGRGEAFF.